The T cell receptor (beta chain) described here comes from a study of patients and donors after allogeneic stem cell transplantation. TCRdb reprocessed the RT-PCR reads with MiXCR, giving one entry per CDR3 protein. The top ten hold about 6% of the sample, which has about 960,000 distinct CDR3 sequences, roughly 18% seen once. The V and J ends lost 3 bases and 5 bases, in that order; junction bases with no gene match: 6. Germline V gene lookup returns CDR1 SGHRS and CDR2 YFSETQ. This CDR3 has 16 amino acids. The sequence was obtained from a human donor who was either an allogeneic HSCT recipient or a stem cell or donor lymphocyte infusion donor (not recorded which). It is not recorded whose cells these are; they may come from a transplant donor. The genes are TRBV5-1 and TRBJ2-5; TRBD2 aligns across 14 bases. Sequencing input: blood, either unsorted or a sorted T cell fraction (not recorded which). This CDR3 is CASSSGLAGVRETQYF. CDR3 coding DNA: TGCGCCAGCAGCTCGGGACTAGCGGGAGTGAGGGAGACCCAGTACTTC.